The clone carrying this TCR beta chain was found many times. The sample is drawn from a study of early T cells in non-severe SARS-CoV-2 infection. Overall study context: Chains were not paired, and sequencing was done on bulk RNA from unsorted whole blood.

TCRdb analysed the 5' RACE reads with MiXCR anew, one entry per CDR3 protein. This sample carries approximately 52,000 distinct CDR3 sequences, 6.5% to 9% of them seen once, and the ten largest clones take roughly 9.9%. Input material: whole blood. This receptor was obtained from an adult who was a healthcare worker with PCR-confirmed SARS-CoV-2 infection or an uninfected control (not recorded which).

The CDR3 DNA sequence: TGTGCCAGCAGTTACTCGTCTGCGGGAGGGTACAATGAGCAGTTCTTC. Its translation: CASSYSSAGGYNEQFF. The chain uses TRBV6-5 and TRBJ2-1, with TRBD2 identical over 9 bases. Germline CDR1 is MNHEY and CDR2 is SVGAGI. J lost 4 bases, V lost 0 bases, and 4 bases had no gene match. This CDR3 region has 16 residues.